The 3 T cell receptor beta chains presented below share a single source sample, sequenced in a study of T cells after yellow fever vaccination. TCRdb analysed the 5' RACE reads with MiXCR anew, one entry per CDR3 protein. The sample includes under 300,000 distinct CDR3 sequences, less than 9% of them seen just once. Sequencing used CD4+ T cells sorted from PBMCs, obtained 15 days after the yellow fever booster vaccination. These receptors originate from a man aged 30 to 39 who received the YFV17D yellow fever vaccine.

This clonotype has a handful of counts. The chain has TRBV15 and TRBJ1-2, with D perhaps TRBD1 (5 bases). Trimming took off 8 bases at V and 2 bases at J, with 9 bases between the two ends. The germline gives CDR1 LNHNV, CDR2 YYDKDF (reference sequence). This CDR3 spans 12 amino acids. The CDR3 DNA reads TGTGCCACCTCCGGGGGGAACTATGGCTACACCTTC. Residues: CATSGGNYGYTF.

A few counts support this clonotype. The chain has TRBV20-1 and TRBJ1-2; the match to TRBD1 covers 7 bases. The CDR3 is 16 residues long. The germline CDR1 and CDR2 sequences are DFQATT and SNEGSKA (reference sequence). The ends lost 2 bases at V and 4 bases at J; junction bases unmatched: 13. CDR3 in amino acids: CSARRGQDKNGYGYTF. Here the CDR3 DNA reads TGCAGTGCTAGAAGGGGGCAGGATAAGAACGGCTATGGCTACACCTTC.

The sample holds a few counts of this clonotype. CDR3 coding DNA: TGTGCCAGCAGCCCGGGACAACCCTACGAGCAGTACTTC. Translated, it gives CASSPGQPYEQYF. The rearrangement joins TRBV11-2 to TRBJ2-7; tentatively, D is TRBD1 (6 bases). CDR3 length equals 13 residues. V was trimmed by 5 bases and J by 2 bases, leaving 10 bases between them. The germline CDR1 and CDR2 sequences are SGHAT and FQNNGV.